These 6 T cell receptor beta chains originate from one sample sequenced in a study of shared clonotypes between healthy human individuals. Sequencing was performed with immunoSEQ multiplex PCR; in TCRdb, only in-frame clones are kept and a portion is missing. The sample yields 300,000 to 400,000 clones, about 74% seen once. What was sequenced was memory CD4+ T cells sorted from blood. Subset denoted: CD45RA-negative fraction. All receptors derive from a man aged 25 to 40 in good health.

V gene TRBV6-6 combines with J gene TRBJ1-3, with D possibly TRBD1 on 6 matching bases. This CDR3 has 15 amino acids. With 2 bases removed from V and 3 bases from J, the gap between germline ends came to 11 bases. Germline CDR1 MNHNY, CDR2 SVGAGI (reference sequence). Here the CDR3 reads CASSYRPGDGNTIYF. CDR3 DNA: TGTGCCAGCAGTTACAGGCCAGGGGATGGAAACACCATATATTTT.

This chain links TRBV10-1 with TRBJ2-5, with 7 bases aligning to TRBD1. The CDR3 runs to 14 residues. The germline gives CDR1 WNHNN, CDR2 SYGVQD (reference sequence). With V trimmed by 3 bases and J by 1 base, 2 bases remained unmatched. CDR3 protein: CASSEYRGQETQYF. For the CDR3, the DNA is TGCGCCAGCAGTGAATACAGGGGCCAAGAGACCCAGTACTTC.

This clone has only one observation. The J gene is TRBJ1-2, the V gene TRBV2; possible D gene TRBD1, 6 bases. V dropped 5 bases and J dropped 7 bases, with 20 bases sitting between them. Germline V gene sequence: CDR1 SNHLY, CDR2 FYNNEI. This CDR3 has 15 amino acids. The CDR3 loop reads CASSLQGSEYSGYTF. The CDR3 nucleotides are TGTGCCAGCAGTCTACAGGGAAGTGAGTACTCTGGCTACACCTTC.

The CDR3 coding sequence is TGTGCCAGCACCGACCGGGGGGGTCTGGAAAAACTGTTTTTT. Its translation is CASTDRGGLEKLFF. The chain uses TRBV6-1 and TRBJ1-4, with D possibly matching TRBD1 (5 bases). The CDR3 consists of 14 residues. Germline CDR1 MNHNS, CDR2 SASEGT. The ends were cut back, 7 bases at V and 8 bases at J, with 17 bases in the middle.

V gene TRBV5-6 combines with J gene TRBJ2-1, with 8 bases fitting TRBD2. V shed 3 bases, J shed 1 base, and the junction held 6 bases outside the gene matches. The V gene's germline CDR1 is SGHDT and CDR2 YYEEEE. The CDR3 covers 16 residues. DNA for the CDR3: TGTGCCAGCAGCTCTTTACTAGCGGAATCCTACAATGAGCAGTTCTTC. Encoded protein: CASSSLLAESYNEQFF. The whole variable domain, remainder taken from reference TRBV5-6 and TRBJ2-1, is DAGVTQSPTHLIKTRGQQVTLRCSPKSGHDTVSWYQQALGQGPQFIFQYYEEEERQRGNFPDRFSGHQFPNYSSELNVNALLLGDSALYLCASSSLLAESYNEQFFGPGTRLTVL.

The gene calls are TRBV27 and TRBJ2-1; 8 bases fit TRBD2. The CDR3 consists of 15 residues. Germline V lookup: CDR1 MNHEY, CDR2 SMNVEV (reference sequence). With 10 bases clipped from V and 0 bases from J, the junction kept 8 bases outside the gene matches. This CDR3 is CATGSGGISYNEQFF. The CDR3 DNA follows: TGTGCCACGGGAAGCGGGGGAATCTCCTACAATGAGCAGTTCTTC.